The 18 T cell receptor beta chains given below trace back to one sample, sequenced in a study of response to subunit inactivated influenza vaccine. TCRdb passed the RT-PCR reads through MiXCR, listing each CDR3 protein once. This sample carries more than 500,000 distinct CDR3 sequences, approximately 11% of them seen once, and the ten largest clones take approximately 10%. This same sample was also taken into another study, of T cells expressing NK-cell markers. From that report: With UMIs, 5'RACE template switching was used to make TCR beta cDNA.

The sequencing here drew on PBMCs from blood, taken on the day of vaccination. The source of these receptors is a man aged 45-65 years who received an inactivated influenza vaccine.

This clonotype was observed a handful of times. This sequence joins TRBV7-9 and TRBJ2-7; D remains ambiguous. Germline CDR1 is SEHNR and CDR2 is FQNEAQ (reference sequence). V lost 10 bases and J 4 bases, leaving 17 bases between the germline ends. The CDR3 has 13 residues. The CDR3 DNA reads as TGTGCCACCAGGAGCGCGGAGTCTTACGAGCAGTACTTC. Protein: CATRSAESYEQYF.

There are many counts of this clonotype. V gene TRBV12-3 or TRBV12-4 combines with J gene TRBJ2-7; D unresolved. The V end lost 1 base, the J end lost 0 bases, and 7 bases lay between the germline ends. The CDR3 has 14 residues. The CDR3 DNA reads as TGTGCCAGCAGTTTAGAGGCTGGCTCCTACGAGCAGTACTTC. Its protein is CASSLEAGSYEQYF.

The V and J genes are TRBV7-9 and TRBJ1-5; D unresolved. This CDR3 contains 14 residues. V lost 2 bases, J lost 0 bases, and 5 bases lay in between. Per the germline V gene, CDR1 is SEHNR and CDR2 is FQNEAQ (reference sequence). CDR3 nucleotide sequence: TGTGCCAGCAGCTTAATGGATAGCAATCAGCCCCAGCATTTT. Amino acids: CASSLMDSNQPQHF.

The rearrangement links TRBV29-1 to TRBJ2-5; D is perhaps TRBD2 (5 bases). The V end was cut by 6 bases, the J end by 4 bases, with 15 bases between. Germline V gene sequence: CDR1 SQVTM, CDR2 ANQGSEA. The CDR3 consists of 13 residues. The CDR3, as DNA: TGCAGCGTCGGGAAGCGGACGGGAGAGACCCAGTACTTC. Translating it yields CSVGKRTGETQYF.

This clonotype was seen a few times. The V call is TRBV4-2, the J call TRBJ2-5, with 7 bases aligning to TRBD2. The germline CDR1 and CDR2 sequences are LGHNA and YNFKEQ. V was clipped by 5 bases and J by 2 bases; unmatched bases: 8. The CDR3 is 15 residues long. This CDR3 is CASSSGGGIQETQYF. For the CDR3, the DNA is TGTGCCAGCAGCTCCGGGGGAGGGATTCAAGAGACCCAGTACTTC.

The sample holds a few counts of this clonotype. The chain couples TRBV7-2 to TRBJ2-1; TRBD2 matches 9 bases. CDR3 length: 15 residues. Germline values: CDR1 SGHTA, CDR2 FQGNSA. The trim removed 3 bases at V and 4 bases at J, leaving 4 bases unmatched. Written as DNA, the CDR3 is TGTGCCAGCAGCTTTTTTAGCGGGAGTTACAATGAGCAGTTCTTC. This codes for CASSFFSGSYNEQFF.

The table lists this clonotype with a few counts. The V call is TRBV7-9, the J call TRBJ1-1, with D unclear. Looked up from germline, CDR1 is SEHNR and CDR2 is FQNEAQ (reference sequence). The CDR3 consists of 15 residues. The germline V and J ends were trimmed by 1 base and 3 bases, with 12 bases remaining between them. Written as DNA, the CDR3 is TGTGCCAGCAGCTTAGTTCGTGGGTTTGACACTGAAGCTTTCTTT. This sequence encodes CASSLVRGFDTEAFF.

The rearrangement joins TRBV29-1 to TRBJ2-5; possible D gene TRBD1, 5 bases. The CDR3 runs 15 residues. Germline CDR1 SQVTM, CDR2 ANQGSEA. Trimming pared 2 bases from V and 1 base from J, leaving 14 bases between. The CDR3 here is CSVEPTWGGQETQYF. CDR3 nucleotide sequence: TGCAGCGTTGAACCCACCTGGGGCGGCCAAGAGACCCAGTACTTC.

The genes are TRBV30 and TRBJ2-2, with a possible D match to TRBD2 (6 bases). Trimming removed 0 bases at V and 6 bases at J, with 26 bases between. This CDR3 is built from 19 residues. CDR1 is GTSNPN, CDR2 SVGIG, per germline (reference sequence). The CDR3 DNA follows: TGTGCCTGGAGTGTAGGACTGAGCGGGTGGGAAACATTTGCCGGGGAGCTGTTTTTT. Amino acids: CAWSVGLSGWETFAGELFF.

In DNA form, the CDR3 reads TGTGCCAGTACCCTAGGCGGGGCCGCCTACGAGCAGTACTTC. Protein sequence: CASTLGGAAYEQYF. The chain carries TRBV6-1 and TRBJ2-7; D possibly corresponds to TRBD2 (6 bases). This CDR3 comprises 14 residues. Per the germline V gene, CDR1 is MNHNS and CDR2 is SASEGT. Trimming removed 9 bases at V and 2 bases at J, with 17 bases between.

The V call is TRBV4-1, the J call TRBJ2-7, with TRBD2 as a possible D gene (6 bases). The V gene's germline CDR1 is MGHRA and CDR2 YSYEKL. This CDR3 has 12 amino acids. V lost 0 bases to trimming and J lost 6 bases, with 6 bases between them. The CDR3 nucleotides read TGCGCCAGCAGCCAAGAGCGGGGCGAGCAGTACTTC. Translated: CASSQERGEQYF.

This clonotype was picked up a small number of times. V gene TRBV11-2 combines with J gene TRBJ1-1; TRBD1 agrees at 7 bases. Losses at the gene ends were 5 bases for V and 4 bases for J; bases not matched to a gene: 13. This CDR3 is 16 amino acids long. Germline assignment: CDR1 SGHAT and CDR2 FQNNGV. CDR3: CASSNDSPHRGTEAFF. In DNA form, the CDR3 reads TGTGCCAGCAGCAACGATTCCCCCCACAGGGGCACTGAAGCTTTCTTT.

V usage is TRBV12-3 or TRBV12-4 and J usage is TRBJ2-2; 8 nucleotides agree with TRBD2. The V segment lost 2 bases and the J segment 4 bases; nucleotides outside the gene matches: 6. The CDR3 totals 16 residues. The CDR3 DNA sequence: TGTGCCAGCAGTTTACGTGGCGGGAGGACCACCGGGGAGCTGTTTTTT. Protein sequence: CASSLRGGRTTGELFF.

The gene calls are TRBV5-1 and TRBJ2-6, with no clear D. The CDR3 spans 15 residues. The germline V gene has CDR1 SGHRS and CDR2 YFSETQ. V was clipped by 0 bases and J by 0 bases, with 4 bases between them. CDR3 residues: CASSLDISGANVLTF. The CDR3 region has the DNA TGCGCCAGCAGCTTGGATATCTCTGGGGCCAACGTCCTGACTTTC.

The chain carries TRBV9 and TRBJ1-4; TRBD1 matches 7 bases. The ends lost 2 bases at V and 8 bases at J; junction bases unmatched: 6. There are 14 residues in the CDR3. Germline V lookup: CDR1 SGDLS, CDR2 YYNGEE. The DNA for the CDR3 is TGTGCCAGCAGCGTCCGAGGGGGACAGGAAAAACTGTTTTTT. Protein product: CASSVRGGQEKLFF.

The V call is TRBV15, the J call TRBJ2-1; D is possibly TRBD1 or TRBD2 (5 bases each). Per germline, CDR1 LNHNV and CDR2 YYDKDF (reference sequence). The CDR3 has 14 amino acids. With 4 bases removed from V and 6 bases from J, the gap between germline ends came to 13 bases. The CDR3 loop is CATSKMRGGNEQFF. Written as DNA, the CDR3 is TGTGCCACCAGCAAAATGAGGGGCGGCAATGAGCAGTTCTTC.

This clonotype has more than one count but fewer than ten. V usage is TRBV7-2 and J usage is TRBJ2-3, with a weak D call TRBD2 (7 bases). Germline V CDR1 and CDR2: SGHTA, FQGNSA. V dropped 8 bases and J dropped 4 bases, with 19 bases sitting between them. The CDR3 totals 15 residues. In DNA form, the CDR3 reads TGTGCCAGCCGCCCGAGGGGGGGGGCGGCAGATACGCAGTATTTT. Its protein product is CASRPRGGAADTQYF.

The CDR3 protein is CASSLGDRGVDEQYF. The CDR3 DNA reads as TGCGCCAGCAGCTTGGGGGACAGGGGTGTCGACGAGCAGTACTTC. This chain links TRBV5-1 with TRBJ2-7, with TRBD1 matching 10 bases. There are 15 residues in the CDR3. The germline V gene encodes CDR1 SGHRS and CDR2 YFSETQ. V shed 0 bases, J shed 5 bases, and the junction held 5 bases outside the gene matches.